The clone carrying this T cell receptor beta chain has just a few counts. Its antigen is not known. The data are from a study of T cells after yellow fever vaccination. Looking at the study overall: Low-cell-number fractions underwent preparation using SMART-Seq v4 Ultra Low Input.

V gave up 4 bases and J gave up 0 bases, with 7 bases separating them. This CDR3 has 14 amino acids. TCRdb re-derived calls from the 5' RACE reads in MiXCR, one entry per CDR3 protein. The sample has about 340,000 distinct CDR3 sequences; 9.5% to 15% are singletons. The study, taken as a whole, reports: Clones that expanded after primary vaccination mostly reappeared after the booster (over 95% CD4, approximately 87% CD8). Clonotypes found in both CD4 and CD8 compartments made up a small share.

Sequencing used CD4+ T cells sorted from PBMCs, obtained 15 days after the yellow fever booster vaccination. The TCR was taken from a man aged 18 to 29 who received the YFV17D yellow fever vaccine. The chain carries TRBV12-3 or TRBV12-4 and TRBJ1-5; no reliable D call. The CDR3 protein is CASSSYYSNQPQHF. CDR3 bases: TGTGCCAGCAGTTCCTACTATAGCAATCAGCCCCAGCATTTT.